Below, one T cell receptor (beta chain) is given with its context. The CDR3 spans 21 residues. Unmatched junction bases numbered 22, after V lost 0 bases and J lost 2 bases. Germline V gene lookup returns CDR1 LGHDT and CDR2 YNNKEL (reference sequence). These data originate in a study of blood T cell repertoires in COVID-19. The overall study: Samples taken during acute and convalescent COVID-19 were collected in the United States, Italy and Spain. T cells, B-cell-depleted T cells, or PBMCs supplied cDNA or gDNA.

Per the original methods: Cell counts per sample came from amplifying reference gene primers. Profiling relied on immunoSEQ multiplex PCR, and the TCRdb table lists in-frame clones only, not all of them. From that table come the V and J calls and clone size; the DNA was used to work out D and trimming. This sample has approximately 76,000 clones, with 65% to 85% found just once. The J gene is TRBJ2-7, the V gene TRBV3-1 (or the pseudogene TRBV3-2), with 7 bases identical to TRBD2. The sequencing input was peripheral blood. The receptor was isolated from a man at least 80 years old with active or convalescent COVID-19. The CDR3 nucleotides read TGTGCCAGCAGCCAAGATCCACCGGGTGGGAGGGCCCACCTATATACCTACGAGCAGTACTTC. Translated: CASSQDPPGGRAHLYTYEQYF.